The source of this T cell receptor beta chain is a study of blood T cell repertoires in COVID-19. As processed by the authors: Cell counts per sample came from amplifying reference gene primers. Produced via immunoSEQ multiplex PCR; TCRdb's table is partial and in-frame only. Clone size and V and J calls were adopted from that table, with D and trimming inferred from the DNA. This sample has 200,000 to 250,000 clones, with approximately 82% found just once. V was clipped by 0 bases and J by 6 bases; unmatched bases: 6. This CDR3 region has 15 residues. Germline CDR1 reads MNHNY; CDR2 reads SVGAGI (reference sequence). This clone was found once.

Sequencing was performed on peripheral blood. The chain is built from TRBV6-6 and TRBJ2-7, with 9 bases lining up with TRBD2. The receptor was derived from a woman between 65 and 79 years old with active or convalescent COVID-19. The CDR3 loop reads CASSYSSGGPFEQYF. As DNA, the CDR3 is TGTGCCAGCAGTTACTCTAGCGGGGGACCTTTCGAGCAGTACTTC.